These T cell receptor beta chains were read from a single sample in a study of T-cell memory formation after mild COVID-19. One entry per CDR3 protein results from TCRdb running MiXCR on the 5' RACE reads. This table has roughly 340,000 distinct CDR3 sequences, 20% to 25% appearing once. Sample: PBMCs or a T cell subset sorted from them (not recorded which). All receptors derive from a man aged 18-30 years who had mild COVID-19 (a few samples of this study predate the infection). Cell type and time point are not known. CDR3s include the opening cysteine and the closing phenylalanine or tryptophan. D genes are given only for firm matches. Clone size is shown for a subset of rows, as once, few, many or a class of expanded clone.

d_call,v_call,clone_size,j_call,cdr3_nt,cdr3_aa
-,TRBV5-1,few,TRBJ1-6,TGCGCCAGCAGCTTGGGAGGGTATTCACCCCTCCACTTT,CASSLGGYSPLHF
TRBD1,TRBV24-1,-,TRBJ2-1,TGTGCCACCAGCACCGCGACAGGGCCATTTGGTGAGCAGTTCTTC,CATSTATGPFGEQFF
-,TRBV5-1,many,TRBJ1-1,TGCGCCAGCAGCTTTCGGCAGAACACTGAAGCTTTCTTT,CASSFRQNTEAFF
TRBD2,TRBV6-1,few,TRBJ2-1,TGTGCCAGCAGTGCCTCTAGCGGGGAGGGGAATGAGCAGTTCTTC,CASSASSGEGNEQFF
TRBD2,TRBV15,few,TRBJ2-3,TGTGCCACCAGCAATAGCGGGGGGGTCGTCTATAGCACAGATACGCAGTATTTT,CATSNSGGVVYSTDTQYF
-,TRBV7-2,-,TRBJ1-2,TGTGCCAGCAGCCCGTCTCGGGTAGGCTACACCTTC,CASSPSRVGYTF
-,TRBV9,few,TRBJ2-5,TGTGCCAGCAGCGTAGGTAATCAAGAGACCCAGTACTTC,CASSVGNQETQYF
-,TRBV25-1,-,TRBJ2-1,TGTGCCAGCAGTGAAGGACGGGGCAATGAGCAGTTCTTC,CASSEGRGNEQFF
TRBD1,TRBV5-1,few,TRBJ1-1,TGCGCCAGCAGCGCCAACCCCGGACAGGGTAACACTGAAGCTTTCTTT,CASSANPGQGNTEAFF
-,TRBV6-2/TRBV6-3,few,TRBJ1-1,TGTGCCAGCAGTCCACGCGGGGACGCTGAAGCTTTCTTT,CASSPRGDAEAFF
-,TRBV27,once,TRBJ2-1,TGTGCCAGCAGTTCCTACTTCCGGGAGCAGTTCTTC,CASSSYFREQFF
TRBD2,TRBV29-1,-,TRBJ2-3,TGCAGCGTTGCAACTCTAGCGGGGGGGACAGATACGCAGTATTTT,CSVATLAGGTDTQYF
-,TRBV10-3,few,TRBJ1-2,TGTGCCATCAGTGAGTCCCCGGACAGCCATGGCTACACCTTC,CAISESPDSHGYTF
-,TRBV6-2/TRBV6-3,-,TRBJ1-2,TGTGCCAGCAGTTACTCTGGCCCAGCTGCAGGCGGCTACACCTTC,CASSYSGPAAGGYTF
TRBD1,TRBV6-1,-,TRBJ1-5,TGTGCCACTAGACCTCGGACAGGGCGGAATCAGCCCCAGCATTTT,CATRPRTGRNQPQHF
-,TRBV28,-,TRBJ1-2,TGTGCCAGCAGTTCGCCCGACATATATGGCTACACCTTC,CASSSPDIYGYTF
TRBD1,TRBV10-1,many,TRBJ2-3,TGCGCCAGCGCACGGGACAGAACAGATACGCAGTATTTT,CASARDRTDTQYF
TRBD1,TRBV7-3,-,TRBJ2-3,TGTGCCAGCAGCTTAAATGGGGGGACAGGGCTCGGCACAGATACGCAGTATTTT,CASSLNGGTGLGTDTQYF
-,TRBV7-9,-,TRBJ2-7,TGTGCCAGCACCTACTCTGGGGACTACGAGCAGTACTTC,CASTYSGDYEQYF
-,TRBV6-2/TRBV6-3,-,TRBJ1-2,TGTGCCAGCAGTTACTCAGTCAGGCCCTATGGCTACACCTTC,CASSYSVRPYGYTF
-,TRBV27,few,TRBJ2-3,TGTGCCAGCAGTTTACTTACCGGGGCTACGCAGTATTTT,CASSLLTGATQYF
TRBD1,TRBV5-1,-,TRBJ1-5,TGCGCCAGCAGCTTGCTGGGACAGGGAAATCAGCCCCAGCATTTT,CASSLLGQGNQPQHF
TRBD2,TRBV4-1,-,TRBJ2-4,TGCGCCAGCAGCCGGGTGGGCGGGGGAAGTAAAAACATTCAGTACTTC,CASSRVGGGSKNIQYF